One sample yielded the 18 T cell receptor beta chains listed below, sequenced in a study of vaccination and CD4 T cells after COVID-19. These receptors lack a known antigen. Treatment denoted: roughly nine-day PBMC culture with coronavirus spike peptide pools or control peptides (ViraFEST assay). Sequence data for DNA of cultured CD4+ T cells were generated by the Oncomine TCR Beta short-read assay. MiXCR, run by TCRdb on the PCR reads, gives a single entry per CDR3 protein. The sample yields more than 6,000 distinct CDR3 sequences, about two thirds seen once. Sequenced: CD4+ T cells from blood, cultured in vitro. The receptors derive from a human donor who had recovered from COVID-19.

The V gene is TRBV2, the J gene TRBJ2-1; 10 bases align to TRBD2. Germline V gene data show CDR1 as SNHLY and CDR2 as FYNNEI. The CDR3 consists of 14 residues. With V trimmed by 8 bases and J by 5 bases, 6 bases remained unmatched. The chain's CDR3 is CASHLSGRDNEQFF. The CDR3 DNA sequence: TGTGCCAGCCACCTCAGCGGGAGGGACAATGAGCAGTTCTTC.

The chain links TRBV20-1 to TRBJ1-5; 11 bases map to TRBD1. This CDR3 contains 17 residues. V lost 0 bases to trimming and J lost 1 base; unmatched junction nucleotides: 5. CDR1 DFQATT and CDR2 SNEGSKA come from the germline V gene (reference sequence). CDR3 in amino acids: CSARDPGTGGSNQPQHF. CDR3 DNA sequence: TGCAGTGCTAGAGATCCGGGGACAGGGGGGAGCAATCAGCCCCAGCATTTT.

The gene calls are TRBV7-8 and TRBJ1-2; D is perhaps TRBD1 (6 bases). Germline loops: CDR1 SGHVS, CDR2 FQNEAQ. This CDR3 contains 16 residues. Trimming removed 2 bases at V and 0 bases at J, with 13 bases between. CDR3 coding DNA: TGTGCCAGCAGCTTATTTCTATGGGGGCCTAACTATGGCTACACCTTC. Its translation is CASSLFLWGPNYGYTF. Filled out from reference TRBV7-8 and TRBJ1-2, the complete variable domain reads GAGVSQSPRYKVAKRGQDVALRCDPISGHVSLFWYQQALGQGPEFLTYFQNEAQLDKSGLPSDRFFAERPEGSVSTLKIQRTQQEDSAVYLCASSLFLWGPNYGYTFGSGTRLTVV.

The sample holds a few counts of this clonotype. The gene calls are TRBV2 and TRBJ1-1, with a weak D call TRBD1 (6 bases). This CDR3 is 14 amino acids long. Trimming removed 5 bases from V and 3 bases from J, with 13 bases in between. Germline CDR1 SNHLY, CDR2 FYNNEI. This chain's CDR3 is CASSIQGRDTEAFF. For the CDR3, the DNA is TGTGCCAGCAGTATCCAGGGGAGAGACACTGAAGCTTTCTTT.

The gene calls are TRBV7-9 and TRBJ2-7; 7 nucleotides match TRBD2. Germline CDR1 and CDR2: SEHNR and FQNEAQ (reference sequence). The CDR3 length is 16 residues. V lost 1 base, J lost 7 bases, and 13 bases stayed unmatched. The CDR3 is CASSLVGASGGNEQYF. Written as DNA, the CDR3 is TGTGCCAGCAGCTTAGTTGGGGCTAGCGGCGGCAATGAGCAGTACTTC.

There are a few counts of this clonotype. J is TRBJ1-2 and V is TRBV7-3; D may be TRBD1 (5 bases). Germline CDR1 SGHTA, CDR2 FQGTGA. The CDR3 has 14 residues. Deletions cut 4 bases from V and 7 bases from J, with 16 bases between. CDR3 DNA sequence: TGTGCCAGCAGCTCGACGCCAGGGCTTGGTGGCTACACCTTC. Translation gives CASSSTPGLGGYTF. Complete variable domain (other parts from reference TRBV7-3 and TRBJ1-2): GAGVSQTPSNKVTEKGKYVELRCDPISGHTALYWYRQSLGQGPEFLIYFQGTGAADDSGLPNDRFFAVRPEGSVSTLKIQRTERGDSAVYLCASSSTPGLGGYTFGSGTRLTVV.

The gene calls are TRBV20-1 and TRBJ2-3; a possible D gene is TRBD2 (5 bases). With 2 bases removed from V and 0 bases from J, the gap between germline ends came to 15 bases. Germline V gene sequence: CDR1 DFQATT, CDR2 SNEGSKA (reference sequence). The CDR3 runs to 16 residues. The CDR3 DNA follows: TGCAGTGCTAGATCCCTAGCAGCCTTAAGCACAGATACGCAGTATTTT. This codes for CSARSLAALSTDTQYF.

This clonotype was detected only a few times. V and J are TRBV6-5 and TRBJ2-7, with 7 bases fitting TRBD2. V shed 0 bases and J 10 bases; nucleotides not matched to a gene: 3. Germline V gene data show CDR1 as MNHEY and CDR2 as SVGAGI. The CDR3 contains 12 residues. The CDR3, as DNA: TGTGCCAGCAGTTACTCGGGGACTACACAGTACTTC. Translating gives CASSYSGTTQYF.

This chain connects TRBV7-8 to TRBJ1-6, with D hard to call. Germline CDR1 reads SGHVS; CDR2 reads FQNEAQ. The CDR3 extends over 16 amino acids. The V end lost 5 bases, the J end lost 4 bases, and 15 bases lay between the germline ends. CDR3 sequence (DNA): TGTGCCAGCAGCCGGTTGTCCCCGGCGTATAATTCACCCCTCCACTTT. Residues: CASSRLSPAYNSPLHF.

CDR3 nucleotides: TGTGCCAGCAGCCAAGTGGGCCTCCGTACCGGGGAGCTGTTTTTT. Its protein product is CASSQVGLRTGELFF. The chain links TRBV4-2 to TRBJ2-2; D is ambiguous. Looked up from germline, CDR1 is LGHNA and CDR2 is YNFKEQ. This CDR3 has 15 amino acids. Deletions cut 1 base from V and 5 bases from J, with 11 bases between.

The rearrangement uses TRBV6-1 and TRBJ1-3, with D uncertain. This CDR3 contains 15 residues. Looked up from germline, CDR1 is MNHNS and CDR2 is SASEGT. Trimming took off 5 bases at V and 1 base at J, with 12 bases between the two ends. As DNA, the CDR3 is TGTGCCAGCAGTCCCCCCGCTGGGTCTGGAAACACCATATATTTT. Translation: CASSPPAGSGNTIYF.

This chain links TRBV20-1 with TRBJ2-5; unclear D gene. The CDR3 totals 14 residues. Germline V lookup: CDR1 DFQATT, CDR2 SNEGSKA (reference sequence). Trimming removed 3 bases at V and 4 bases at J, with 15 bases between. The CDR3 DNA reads TGCAGTGCTAGGTTCCCCTCGCTAGGAGAGACCCAGTACTTC. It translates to CSARFPSLGETQYF.

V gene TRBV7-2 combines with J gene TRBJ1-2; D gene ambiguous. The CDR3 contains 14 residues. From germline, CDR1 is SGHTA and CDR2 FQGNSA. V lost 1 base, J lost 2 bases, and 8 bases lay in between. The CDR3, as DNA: TGTGCCAGCAGCTTAGACAGCATAAACTATGGCTACACCTTC. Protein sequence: CASSLDSINYGYTF.

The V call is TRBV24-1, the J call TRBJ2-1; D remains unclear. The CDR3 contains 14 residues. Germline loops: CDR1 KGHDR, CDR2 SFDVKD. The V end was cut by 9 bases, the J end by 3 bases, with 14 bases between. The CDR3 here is CATQSPGDYNEQFF. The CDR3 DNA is TGTGCCACCCAAAGTCCCGGAGACTACAATGAGCAGTTCTTC.

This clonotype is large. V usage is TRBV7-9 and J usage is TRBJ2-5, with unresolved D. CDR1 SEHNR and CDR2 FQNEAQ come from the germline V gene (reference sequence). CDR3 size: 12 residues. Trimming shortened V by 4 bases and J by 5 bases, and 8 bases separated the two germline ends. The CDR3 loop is CASSSRAETQYF. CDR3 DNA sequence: TGTGCCAGCAGCTCCCGTGCCGAGACCCAGTACTTC.

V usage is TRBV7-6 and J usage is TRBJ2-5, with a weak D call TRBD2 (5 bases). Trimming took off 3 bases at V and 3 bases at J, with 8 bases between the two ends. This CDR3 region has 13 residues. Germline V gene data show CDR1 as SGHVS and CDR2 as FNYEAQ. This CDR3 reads CASSLTEEETQYF. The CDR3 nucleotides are TGTGCCAGCAGCTTGACGGAGGAAGAGACCCAGTACTTC.

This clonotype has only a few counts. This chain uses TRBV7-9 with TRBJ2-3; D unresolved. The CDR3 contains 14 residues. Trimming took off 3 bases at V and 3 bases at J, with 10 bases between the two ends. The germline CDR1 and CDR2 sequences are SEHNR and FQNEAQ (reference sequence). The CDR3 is CASSFSAVTDTQYF. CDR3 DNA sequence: TGTGCCAGCAGCTTTTCTGCGGTGACAGATACGCAGTATTTT.

The CDR3 nucleotides read TGTGCCAGCAGCTTGGGTTCAAGTGGTTACGAAAAACTGTTTTTT. It encodes CASSLGSSGYEKLFF. This chain joins TRBV5-8 and TRBJ1-4; no clear D gene. The CDR3 contains 15 residues. The V gene's germline CDR1 is SGHTS and CDR2 YDEGEE. V dropped 0 bases and J dropped 8 bases, with 14 bases sitting between them.